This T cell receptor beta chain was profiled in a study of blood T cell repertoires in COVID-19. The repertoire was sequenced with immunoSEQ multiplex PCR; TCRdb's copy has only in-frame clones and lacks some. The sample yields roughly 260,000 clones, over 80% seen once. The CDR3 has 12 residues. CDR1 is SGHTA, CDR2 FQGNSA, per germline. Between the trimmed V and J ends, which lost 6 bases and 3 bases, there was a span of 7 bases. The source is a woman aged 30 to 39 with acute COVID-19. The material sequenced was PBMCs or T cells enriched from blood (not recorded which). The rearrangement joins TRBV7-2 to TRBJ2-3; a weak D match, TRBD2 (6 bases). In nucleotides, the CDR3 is TGTGCCAGCAGGGGAGGTACAGATACGCAGTATTTT. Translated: CASRGGTDTQYF.